This is a list of T cell receptor beta chains from one sample in a study of blood T cells in healthy people across ages. Via MiXCR, TCRdb re-called the 5' RACE reads, giving one row per CDR3 protein. The sample shows 780,000 or so distinct CDR3 sequences, 45% to 70% of them seen only once. Sequencing was carried out using blood. All receptors derive from a man between 35 and 55 years old in good health. CDR3s leave out the opening cysteine and the closing phenylalanine or tryptophan. Each record gives: D gene, clone size, CDR3 length, V gene, CDR3 protein. The D gene is left open where the match is weak. Expanded clones get a size class; other rows say once, few or many, or leave the size out.

>TRBD2|NA|15|TRBV10-3
AISAPVSSGRTDEQF
>TRBD1|NA|15|TRBV5-1
ASSLFSNRQGMGEQF
>NA|NA|16|TRBV10-3
AISESISEASSYNEQF
>TRBD1|NA|14|TRBV18
ASSTYRGLSTDTQY
>NA|NA|14|TRBV7-9
ASSHWGRVARETQY
>TRBD2|NA|13|TRBV15
ATSKGTSGDYEQY
>NA|NA|9|TRBV29-1
SVADNYGYT
>NA|NA|19|TRBV6-2/TRBV6-3
ASSQQFVTKRGPISYNEQF
>NA|NA|15|TRBV27
ASSRPDLSSPSDTQY
>NA|NA|13|TRBV29-1
SVEQGSSVYNEQF
>NA|few|13|TRBV27
ASSFGGIATDTQY
>NA|NA|7|TRBV27
ASSRVAF
>NA|NA|14|TRBV4-2
ASSQEGTGRKETQY
>NA|few|15|TRBV15
ATSRDDWSPGSYEQY
>NA|few|9|TRBV6-2/TRBV6-3
ASTDDYGYT
>TRBD1|few|12|TRBV12-3/TRBV12-4
ASRATGAFYEQY
>NA|many|12|TRBV7-9
ASSPGRQDTEAF
>NA|few|15|TRBV5-1
ASSLAGFQGTQETQY
>NA|few|14|TRBV10-3
AISEPGTAGANVLT
>TRBD2|NA|15|TRBV4-2
ASGQDLRGSSYNEQF
>TRBD1|NA|13|TRBV6-4
ASSLKTGGTDTQY
>NA|NA|12|TRBV5-8
ANSRGTAGETQY
>TRBD1|NA|13|TRBV7-2
ASSKRQGYQETQY
>TRBD1|NA|12|TRBV29-1
SVAPGTVDGELF
>NA|NA|11|TRBV2
ASRPSRTEKLF
>NA|NA|12|TRBV5-6
ASSLRSRYNEQY
>TRBD1|NA|13|TRBV9
ASSARDRETDTQY
>NA|NA|11|TRBV7-2
ASSLVLREEGT
>TRBD1|NA|15|TRBV7-9
ASSVAGTGGFGETQY
>TRBD2|few|14|TRBV9
ASSPTSGGTKNIQY
>TRBD2|NA|11|TRBV11-2
ASRSGLVDEQF
>NA|NA|13|TRBV9
ASSVLPTSTDTQY
>NA|NA|11|TRBV5-1
ASSLDPSVEQY
>TRBD1|NA|12|TRBV7-6
ASSYRDSGYEQY
>TRBD2|NA|13|TRBV29-1
SPTSGTRLTDTQY
>TRBD2|NA|13|TRBV11-1
ASSAAGEGRETQY
>NA|few|11|TRBV29-1
SKSSTLHNEQF
>TRBD1|NA|14|TRBV7-8
ASSSLETGDYNEQF
>TRBD1|NA|15|TRBV6-5
ASSYLYRGTGANVLT
>NA|few|14|TRBV12-5
ASGDLGGHHQEKLF